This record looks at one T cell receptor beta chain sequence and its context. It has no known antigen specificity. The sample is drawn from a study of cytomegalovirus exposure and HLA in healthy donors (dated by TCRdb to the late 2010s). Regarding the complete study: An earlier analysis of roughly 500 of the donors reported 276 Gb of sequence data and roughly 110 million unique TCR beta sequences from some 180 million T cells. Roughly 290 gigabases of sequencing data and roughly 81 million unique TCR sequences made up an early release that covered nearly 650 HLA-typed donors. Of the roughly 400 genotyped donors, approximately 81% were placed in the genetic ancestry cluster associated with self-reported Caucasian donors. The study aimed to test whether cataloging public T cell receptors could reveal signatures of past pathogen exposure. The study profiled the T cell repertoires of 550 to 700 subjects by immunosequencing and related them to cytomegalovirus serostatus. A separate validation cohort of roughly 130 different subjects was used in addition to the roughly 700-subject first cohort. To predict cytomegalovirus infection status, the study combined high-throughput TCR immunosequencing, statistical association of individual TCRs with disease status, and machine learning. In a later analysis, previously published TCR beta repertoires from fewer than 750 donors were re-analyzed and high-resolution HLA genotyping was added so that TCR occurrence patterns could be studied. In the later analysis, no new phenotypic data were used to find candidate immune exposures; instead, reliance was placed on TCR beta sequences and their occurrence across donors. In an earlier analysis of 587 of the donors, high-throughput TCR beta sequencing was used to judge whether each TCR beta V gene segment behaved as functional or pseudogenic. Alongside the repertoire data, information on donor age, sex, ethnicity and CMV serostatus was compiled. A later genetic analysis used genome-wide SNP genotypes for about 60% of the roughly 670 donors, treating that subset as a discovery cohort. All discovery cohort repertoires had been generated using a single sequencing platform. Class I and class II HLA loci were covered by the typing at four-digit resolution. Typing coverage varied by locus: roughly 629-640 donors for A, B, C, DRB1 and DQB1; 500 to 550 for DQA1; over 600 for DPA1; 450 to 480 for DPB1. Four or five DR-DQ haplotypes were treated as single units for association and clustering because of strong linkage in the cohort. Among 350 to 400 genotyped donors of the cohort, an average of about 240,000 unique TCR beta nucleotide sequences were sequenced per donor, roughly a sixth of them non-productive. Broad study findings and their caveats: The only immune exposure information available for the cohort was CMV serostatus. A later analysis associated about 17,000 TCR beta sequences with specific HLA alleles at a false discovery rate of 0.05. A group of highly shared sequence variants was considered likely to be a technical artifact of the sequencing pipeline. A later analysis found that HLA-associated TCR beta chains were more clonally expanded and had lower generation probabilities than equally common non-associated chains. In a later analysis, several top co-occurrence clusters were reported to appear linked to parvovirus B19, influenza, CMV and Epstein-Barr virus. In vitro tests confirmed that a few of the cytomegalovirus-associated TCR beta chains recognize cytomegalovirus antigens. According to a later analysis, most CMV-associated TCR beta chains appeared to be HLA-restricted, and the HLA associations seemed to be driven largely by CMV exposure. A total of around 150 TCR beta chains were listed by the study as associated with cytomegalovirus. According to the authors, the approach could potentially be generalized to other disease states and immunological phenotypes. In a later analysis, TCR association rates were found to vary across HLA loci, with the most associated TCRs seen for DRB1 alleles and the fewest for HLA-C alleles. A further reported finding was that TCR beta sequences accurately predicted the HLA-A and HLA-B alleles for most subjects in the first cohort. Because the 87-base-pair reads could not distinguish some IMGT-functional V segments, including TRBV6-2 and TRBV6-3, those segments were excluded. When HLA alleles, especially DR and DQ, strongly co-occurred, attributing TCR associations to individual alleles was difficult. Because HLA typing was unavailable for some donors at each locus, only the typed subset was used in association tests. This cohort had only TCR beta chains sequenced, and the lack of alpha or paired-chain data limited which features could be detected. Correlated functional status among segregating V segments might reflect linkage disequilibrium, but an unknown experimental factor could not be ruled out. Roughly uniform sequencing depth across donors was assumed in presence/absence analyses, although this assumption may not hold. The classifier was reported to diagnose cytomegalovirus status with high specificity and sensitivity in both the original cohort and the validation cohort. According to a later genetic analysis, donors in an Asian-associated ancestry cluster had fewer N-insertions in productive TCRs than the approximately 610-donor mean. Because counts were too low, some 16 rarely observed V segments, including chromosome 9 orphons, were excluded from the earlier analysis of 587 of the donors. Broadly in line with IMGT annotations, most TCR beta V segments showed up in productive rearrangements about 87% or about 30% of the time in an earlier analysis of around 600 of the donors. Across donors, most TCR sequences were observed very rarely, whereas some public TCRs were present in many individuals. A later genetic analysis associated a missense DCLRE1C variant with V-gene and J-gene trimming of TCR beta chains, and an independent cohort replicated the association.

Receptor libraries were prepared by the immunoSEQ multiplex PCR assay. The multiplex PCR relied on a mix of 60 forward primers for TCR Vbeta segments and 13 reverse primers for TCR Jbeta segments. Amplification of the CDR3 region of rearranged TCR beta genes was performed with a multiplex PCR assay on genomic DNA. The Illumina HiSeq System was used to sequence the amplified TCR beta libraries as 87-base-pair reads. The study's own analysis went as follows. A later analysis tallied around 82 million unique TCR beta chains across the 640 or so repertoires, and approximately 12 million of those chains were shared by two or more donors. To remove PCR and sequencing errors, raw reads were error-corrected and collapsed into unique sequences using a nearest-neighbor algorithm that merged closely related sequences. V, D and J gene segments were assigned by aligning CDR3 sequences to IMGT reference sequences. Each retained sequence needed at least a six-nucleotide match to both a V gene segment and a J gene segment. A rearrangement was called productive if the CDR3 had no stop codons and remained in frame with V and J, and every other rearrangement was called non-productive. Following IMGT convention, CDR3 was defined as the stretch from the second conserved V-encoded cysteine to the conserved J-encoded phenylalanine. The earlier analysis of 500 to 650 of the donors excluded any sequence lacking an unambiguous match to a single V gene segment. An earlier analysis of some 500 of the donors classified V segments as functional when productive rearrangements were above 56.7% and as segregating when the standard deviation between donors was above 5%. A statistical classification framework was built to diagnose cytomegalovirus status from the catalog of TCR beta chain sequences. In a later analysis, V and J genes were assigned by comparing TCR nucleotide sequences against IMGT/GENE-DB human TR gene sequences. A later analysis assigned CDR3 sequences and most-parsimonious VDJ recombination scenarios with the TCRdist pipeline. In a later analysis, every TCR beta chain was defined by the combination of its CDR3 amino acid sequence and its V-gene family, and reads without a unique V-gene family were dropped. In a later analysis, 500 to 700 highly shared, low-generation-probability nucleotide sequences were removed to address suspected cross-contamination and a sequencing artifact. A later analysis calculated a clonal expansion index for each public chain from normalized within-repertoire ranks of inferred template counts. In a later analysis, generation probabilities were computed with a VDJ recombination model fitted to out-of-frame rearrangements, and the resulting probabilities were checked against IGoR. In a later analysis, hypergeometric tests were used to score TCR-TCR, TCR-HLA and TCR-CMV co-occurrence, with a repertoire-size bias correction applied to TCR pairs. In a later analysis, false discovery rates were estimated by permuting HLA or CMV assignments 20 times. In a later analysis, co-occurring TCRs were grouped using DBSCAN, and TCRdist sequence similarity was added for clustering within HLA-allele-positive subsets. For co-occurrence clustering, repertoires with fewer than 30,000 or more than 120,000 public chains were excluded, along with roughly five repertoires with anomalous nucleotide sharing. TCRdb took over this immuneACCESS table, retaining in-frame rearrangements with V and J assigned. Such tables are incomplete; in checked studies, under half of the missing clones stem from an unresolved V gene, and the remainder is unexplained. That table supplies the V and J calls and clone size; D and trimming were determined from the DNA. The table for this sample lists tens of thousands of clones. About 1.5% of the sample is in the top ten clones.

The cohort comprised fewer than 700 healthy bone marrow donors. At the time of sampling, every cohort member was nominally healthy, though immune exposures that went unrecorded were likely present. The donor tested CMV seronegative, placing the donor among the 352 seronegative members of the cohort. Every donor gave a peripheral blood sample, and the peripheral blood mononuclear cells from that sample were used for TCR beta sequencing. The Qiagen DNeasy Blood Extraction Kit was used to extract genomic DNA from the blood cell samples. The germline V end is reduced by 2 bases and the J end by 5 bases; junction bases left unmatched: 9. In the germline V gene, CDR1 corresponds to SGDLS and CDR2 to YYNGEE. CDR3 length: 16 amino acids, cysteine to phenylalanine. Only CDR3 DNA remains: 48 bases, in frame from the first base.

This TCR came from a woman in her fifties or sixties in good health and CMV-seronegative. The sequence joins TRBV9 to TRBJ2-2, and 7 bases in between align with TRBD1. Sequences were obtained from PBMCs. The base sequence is TGTGCCAGCAGCGTTCTTGGGACAGCAACTACCGGGGAGCTGTTTTTT. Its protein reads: CASSVLGTATTGELFF.